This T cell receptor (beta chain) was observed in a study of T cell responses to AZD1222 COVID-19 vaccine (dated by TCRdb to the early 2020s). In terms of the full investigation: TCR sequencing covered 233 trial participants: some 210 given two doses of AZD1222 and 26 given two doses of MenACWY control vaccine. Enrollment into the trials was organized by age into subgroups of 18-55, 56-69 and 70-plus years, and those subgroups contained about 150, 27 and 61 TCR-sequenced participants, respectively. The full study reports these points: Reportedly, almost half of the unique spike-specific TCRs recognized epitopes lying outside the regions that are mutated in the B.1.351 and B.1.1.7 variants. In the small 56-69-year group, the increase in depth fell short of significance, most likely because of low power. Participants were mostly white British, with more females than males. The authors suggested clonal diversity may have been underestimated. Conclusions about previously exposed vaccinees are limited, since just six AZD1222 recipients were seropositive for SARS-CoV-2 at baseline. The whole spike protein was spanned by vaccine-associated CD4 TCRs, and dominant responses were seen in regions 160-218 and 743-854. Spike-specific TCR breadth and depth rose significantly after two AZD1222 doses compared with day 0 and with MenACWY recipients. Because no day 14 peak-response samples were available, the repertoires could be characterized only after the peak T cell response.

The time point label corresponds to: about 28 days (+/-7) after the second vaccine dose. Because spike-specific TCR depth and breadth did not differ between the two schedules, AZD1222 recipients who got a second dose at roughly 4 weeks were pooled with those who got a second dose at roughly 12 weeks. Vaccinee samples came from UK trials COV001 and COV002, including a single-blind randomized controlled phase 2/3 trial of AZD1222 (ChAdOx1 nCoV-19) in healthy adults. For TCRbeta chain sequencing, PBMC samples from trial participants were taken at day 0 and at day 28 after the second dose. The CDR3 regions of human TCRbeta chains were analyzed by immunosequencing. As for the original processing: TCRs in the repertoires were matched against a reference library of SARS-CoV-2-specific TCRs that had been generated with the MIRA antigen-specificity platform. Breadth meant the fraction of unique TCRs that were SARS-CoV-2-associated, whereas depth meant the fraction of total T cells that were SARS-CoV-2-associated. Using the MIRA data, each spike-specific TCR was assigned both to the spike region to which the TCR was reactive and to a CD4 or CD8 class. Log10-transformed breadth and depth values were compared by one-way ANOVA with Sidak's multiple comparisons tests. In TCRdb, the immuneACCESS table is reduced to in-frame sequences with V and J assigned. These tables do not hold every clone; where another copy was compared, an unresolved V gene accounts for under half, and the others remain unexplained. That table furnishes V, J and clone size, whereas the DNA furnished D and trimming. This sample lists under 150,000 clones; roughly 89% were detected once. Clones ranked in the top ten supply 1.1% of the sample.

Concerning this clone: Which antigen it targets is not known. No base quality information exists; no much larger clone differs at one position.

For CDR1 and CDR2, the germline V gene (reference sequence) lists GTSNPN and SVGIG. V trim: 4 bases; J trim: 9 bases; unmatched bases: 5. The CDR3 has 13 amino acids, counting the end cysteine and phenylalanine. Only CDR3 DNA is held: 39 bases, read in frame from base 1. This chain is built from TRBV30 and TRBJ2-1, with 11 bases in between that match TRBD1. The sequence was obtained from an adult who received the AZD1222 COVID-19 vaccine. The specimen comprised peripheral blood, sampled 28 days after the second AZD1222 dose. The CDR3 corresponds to CAWTRDRGGEQFF. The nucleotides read TGTGCCTGGACGAGGGACAGGGGGGGTGAGCAGTTCTTC.